This TCR beta chain was recorded in a study of lymphopenia after photon versus proton radiotherapy. Whole-study findings and limits: Oligoclonal CD8+ Temra expansion after nadir drove photon patients' diversity drop. Only patients who died were analyzed for survival; proton advantage is unproven. Under photons, naive T cells and diversity fell while effector/memory populations rose. A bigger post-nadir fall in TCR diversity correlated inversely with survival time in deceased patients.

The V gene lost 1 base and the J gene lost 4 bases, with 8 bases spanning the gap. The CDR3 covers 14 residues. Germline CDR1 reads MGHRA; CDR2 reads YSYEKL. Repertoires were generated with immunoSEQ multiplex PCR, while TCRdb's copy carries only in-frame clones and drops some. This table has about 26,000 clones, around 85% appearing once. Comments on this clone: Its target is unknown.

Source: peripheral blood, taken from a patient treated with photon-based radiotherapy. The chain links TRBV4-1 to TRBJ1-5; D possibly corresponds to TRBD1 (6 bases). The clonotype was recovered from a man aged 25 to 40 with gastric cancer. For the CDR3, the DNA is TGCGCCAGCAGCCAAGGCCAGGGGAATCAGCCCCAGCATTTT. Its translation: CASSQGQGNQPQHF.